This T cell receptor beta chain was sequenced for a study of persistence of HIV-infected CD4 T cells. Whole-study context: A median of approximately eight years of suppressive ART preceded sampling.

Cells were stimulated nonspecifically with anti-CD3/anti-CD28 magnetic beads. Sorting of responding CD4+ T cells relied on upregulated CD40 ligand together with CD69. CD8-depleted PBMCs were stimulated about 20 hours with anti-CD28/CD49d costimulation, CD40-blocking antibody and enfuvirtide. Study results and caveats: Degenerate expanded CDR3beta sequences were enriched among CMV- and Gag-responding cells.

The libraries were made with immunoSEQ version 4 in survey mode. Each sample used up to 1 ug genomic DNA diluted to about 10 ng/uL. The assay was immunoSEQ multiplex PCR, and TCRdb's table has in-frame clones only and misses some. The table has roughly 48,000 clones, 88% seen once; the top ten hold roughly 0.45%. Concerning this clone itself: The antigen remains undetermined.

This CDR3 comprises 16 residues. Trimming at V came to 5 bases and at J to 4 bases, leaving 9 bases not matched to a gene. The germline V gene encodes CDR1 SGHVS and CDR2 FQNEAQ. This specimen was CD4+ T cells sorted from PBMCs after approximately 20-hour stimulation, taken from a patient who received antiretroviral therapy. The chain uses TRBV7-8 and TRBJ2-5; TRBD2 agrees at 11 bases. The source is an adult woman with HIV who was CMV-seropositive. The chain's CDR3 is CASSPLLAGVRETQYF. In nucleotides, the CDR3 is TGTGCCAGCAGCCCATTACTAGCGGGGGTCCGAGAGACCCAGTACTTC.